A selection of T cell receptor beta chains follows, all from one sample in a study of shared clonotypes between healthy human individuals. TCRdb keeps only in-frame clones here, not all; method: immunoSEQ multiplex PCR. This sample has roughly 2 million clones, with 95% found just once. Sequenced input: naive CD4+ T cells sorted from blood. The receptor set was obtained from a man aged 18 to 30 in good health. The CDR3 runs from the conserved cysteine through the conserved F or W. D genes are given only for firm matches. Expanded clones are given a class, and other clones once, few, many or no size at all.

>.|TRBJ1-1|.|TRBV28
TGTGCCAGCAGCCTTACTACGAACACTGAAGCTTTCTTT
CASSLTTNTEAFF
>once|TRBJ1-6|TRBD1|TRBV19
TGTGCCAGTAGTATAAGTGTAGGGGGCGGAAATTCACCCCTCCACTTT
CASSISVGGGNSPLHF
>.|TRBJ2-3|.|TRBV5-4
TGTGCCAGCGGATTTGGGACAGATACGCAGTATTTT
CASGFGTDTQYF
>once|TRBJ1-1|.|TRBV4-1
TGCGCCAGCAGCCTCCGGGACGGAGTTCCGAACACTGAAGCTTTCTTT
CASSLRDGVPNTEAFF
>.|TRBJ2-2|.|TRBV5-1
TGCGCCAGCAGCTTGGGGACAAAAACCGGGGAGCTGTTTTTT
CASSLGTKTGELFF
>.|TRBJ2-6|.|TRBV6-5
TGTGCCAGCAGGACAGGTGGGGCCAACGTCCTGACTTTC
CASRTGGANVLTF
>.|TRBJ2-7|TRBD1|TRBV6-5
TGTGCCAGCAGTCGCAGGGGGCAGTACGAGCAGTACTTC
CASSRRGQYEQYF
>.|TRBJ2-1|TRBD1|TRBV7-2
TGTGCCAGCAGCTCGCAGGGGGTGAATGAGCAGTTCTTC
CASSSQGVNEQFF
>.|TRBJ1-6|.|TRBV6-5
TGTGCCCCTAGCCAGGGAGCCCTTTATAATTCACCCCTCCACTTT
CAPSQGALYNSPLHF
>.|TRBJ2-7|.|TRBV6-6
TGTGCCAGCAGTTGGACCTACGAGCAGTACTTC
CASSWTYEQYF
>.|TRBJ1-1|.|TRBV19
TGTGCCAGTAGTATGGGACAGAACACTGAAGCTTTCTTT
CASSMGQNTEAFF